Each of the 15 T cell receptor beta chains below was sequenced from the same sample in a study of blood T cell repertoires in COVID-19. The method was immunoSEQ multiplex PCR; TCRdb's version includes in-frame clones alone and lacks a portion of them. The table has 150,000 to 200,000 clones, around 85% seen once; the top ten hold about 1.2%. Sequenced: peripheral blood. The receptors stem from a man between 60 and 75 years old who had recovered from COVID-19.

J is TRBJ2-4 and V is TRBV7-2, with D unclear. Germline lookup yields CDR1 SGHTA and CDR2 FQGNSA. With 5 bases removed from V and 0 bases from J, the gap between germline ends came to 11 bases. The CDR3 totals 15 residues. This CDR3 is CASSLQTLAKNIQYF. CDR3 bases: TGTGCCAGCAGCCTACAGACCCTAGCCAAAAACATTCAGTACTTC.

The chain is built from TRBV19 and TRBJ1-5; 8 bases line up with TRBD1. Germline CDR1 is LNHDA and CDR2 is SQIVND (reference sequence). The V and J ends lost 8 bases and 5 bases, in that order; junction bases with no gene match: 8. The CDR3 contains 14 residues. The CDR3 bases are TGTGCCAGTTCCTCCGCAGGGGGCTATCAGCCCCAGCATTTT. Encoded protein: CASSSAGGYQPQHF.

The V gene is TRBV5-4, the J gene TRBJ2-4; the D gene is possibly TRBD2 (6 bases). Germline V gene data show CDR1 as SGHNT and CDR2 as YYREEE (reference sequence). Trimming removed 5 bases from V and 6 bases from J, with 12 bases in between. The CDR3 loop spans 13 amino acids. The CDR3 bases are TGTGCCAGCAGACCCCCCGGGGGAAACATTCAGTACTTC. It encodes CASRPPGGNIQYF.

The V call is TRBV6-5, the J call TRBJ1-2; 8 bases are a match to TRBD1. From germline, CDR1 is MNHEY and CDR2 SVGAGI. The CDR3 covers 14 residues. V gave up 5 bases and J gave up 6 bases; unmatched junction bases: 8. Here the CDR3 reads CASSRWTGFHGYTF. DNA for the CDR3: TGTGCCAGCAGTCGCTGGACAGGGTTCCATGGCTACACCTTC.

The chain has TRBV7-6 and TRBJ2-1, with D tentatively TRBD2 (6 bases). The CDR3 is made up of 14 amino acids. Looked up from germline, CDR1 is SGHVS and CDR2 is FNYEAQ. Trimming left V 1 base short and J 7 bases short, with 11 bases between. The CDR3 spells CASSLDGRPNEQFF. The CDR3 DNA sequence: TGTGCCAGCAGCTTAGACGGGAGACCGAATGAGCAGTTCTTC.

This clone came up a few times. This chain connects TRBV5-1 to TRBJ2-2; D might be TRBD2 (5 bases). This CDR3 has 15 amino acids. Germline V gene lookup returns CDR1 SGHRS and CDR2 YFSETQ. V was cut by 4 bases and J by 2 bases, with 12 bases left in between. The CDR3 sequence is CASSDPDLNTGELFF. The CDR3 DNA follows: TGCGCCAGCAGCGATCCGGACTTAAACACCGGGGAGCTGTTTTTT.

This chain uses TRBV9 with TRBJ2-1; TRBD1 matches 7 bases. The V and J ends lost 4 bases and 0 bases, in that order; junction bases with no gene match: 4. The CDR3 covers 15 residues. Germline V CDR1 and CDR2: SGDLS, YYNGEE. For the CDR3, the DNA is TGTGCCAGCAGCTTTACAGGGGACTCCTACAATGAGCAGTTCTTC. Amino acid sequence: CASSFTGDSYNEQFF.

In this sample, this clone turned up a few times. V gene TRBV11-1 combines with J gene TRBJ2-5; 8 positions agree with TRBD2. Germline V gene sequence: CDR1 SGHAT, CDR2 FQDESV (reference sequence). Germline trimming cut 0 bases from V and 2 bases from J; bases unmatched to any gene: 2. This CDR3 contains 15 residues. The CDR3 region is CASSLAPSGQETQYF. The DNA for the CDR3 is TGTGCCAGCAGCTTAGCGCCTAGCGGGCAAGAGACCCAGTACTTC.

CDR3 region: CASSYAPGSYNSPLHF. CDR3 DNA sequence: TGTGCCAGCAGTTACGCCCCAGGCTCCTATAATTCACCCCTCCACTTT. The chain combines TRBV6-5 with TRBJ1-6, with D unclear. Germline CDR1 and CDR2: MNHEY and SVGAGI. The CDR3 sequence is 16 residues long. Trimming cost V 2 bases and J 0 bases, with 8 bases left between them.

This chain uses TRBV3-1 (or the pseudogene TRBV3-2) with TRBJ2-3; a weak D match, TRBD2 (6 bases). The CDR3 is 16 residues long. Per germline, CDR1 LGHDT and CDR2 YNNKEL (reference sequence). Deletions cut 4 bases from V and 2 bases from J, with 16 bases between. This chain's CDR3 is CASSRTAGGDTDTQYF. For the CDR3, the DNA is TGTGCCAGCAGCCGGACGGCTGGCGGGGACACAGATACGCAGTATTTT.

The chain couples TRBV18 to TRBJ2-2; TRBD2 agrees at 7 bases. Germline V gives CDR1 KGHSH, CDR2 LQKENI. Trimming removed 6 bases from V and 0 bases from J; junction bases left unmatched: 7. The CDR3 runs 16 residues. CDR3 residues: CASSQSGASNTGELFF. CDR3 bases: TGTGCCAGCTCTCAGAGCGGGGCCTCGAACACCGGGGAGCTGTTTTTT.

The chain combines TRBV11-2 with TRBJ1-6; D not resolved. The CDR3 has 14 residues. V was shortened by 3 bases and J by 7 bases, with 10 bases between the two germline ends. Germline lookup yields CDR1 SGHAT and CDR2 FQNNGV. For the CDR3, the DNA is TGTGCCAGCAGCTTCGGGGTCAGGAATTCACCCCTCCACTTT. Translating gives CASSFGVRNSPLHF.

The chain recombines TRBV6-4 with TRBJ1-2, with 11 bases lining up with TRBD1. Germline V gene lookup returns CDR1 MRHNA and CDR2 SNTAGT. The CDR3 runs to 16 residues. The J segment lost 4 bases and the V segment lost 2 bases, leaving 6 bases of the junction unmatched. CDR3 loop: CASSDQPGQGGYGYTF. The CDR3 nucleotides read TGTGCCAGCAGTGACCAACCGGGACAGGGGGGCTATGGCTACACCTTC.

The chain recombines TRBV9 with TRBJ2-7; 9 bases map to TRBD2. J gave up 4 bases and V 0 bases, and 11 bases lay outside the gene matches. This CDR3 contains 17 residues. Germline-derived CDR1 and CDR2 are SGDLS and YYNGEE. The CDR3 loop reads CASSVVRARLADYEQYF. The CDR3 DNA reads as TGTGCCAGCAGCGTAGTCCGGGCGAGACTAGCGGATTACGAGCAGTACTTC. Together with reference TRBV9 and TRBJ2-7, the CDR3 gives the full variable domain: DSGVTQTPKHLITATGQRVTLRCSPRSGDLSVYWYQQSLDQGLQFLIQYYNGEERAKGNILERFSAQQFPDLHSELNLSSLELGDSALYFCASSVVRARLADYEQYFGPGTRLTVT.

The chain links TRBV7-3 to TRBJ2-1; TRBD2 is a possible D gene (6 bases). Trimming removed 5 bases at V and 9 bases at J, with 26 bases between. This CDR3 region has 17 residues. Looked up from germline, CDR1 is SGHTA and CDR2 is FQGTGA. The CDR3 coding sequence is TGTGCCAGCAGCCGATATGGAGGGGCGAGGCCCGACACTGAGCAGTTCTTC. This gives the protein CASSRYGGARPDTEQFF. The full variable domain, its missing parts supplied by reference TRBV7-3 and TRBJ2-1, is GAGVSQTPSNKVTEKGKYVELRCDPISGHTALYWYRQSLGQGPEFLIYFQGTGAADDSGLPNDRFFAVRPEGSVSTLKIQRTERGDSAVYLCASSRYGGARPDTEQFFGPGTRLTVL.